Below, 20 T cell receptor beta chains from the same sample are listed, as sequenced in a study of blood T cell repertoires in COVID-19. TCRdb's copy holds only in-frame clones and misses some; the assay was immunoSEQ multiplex PCR. The sample records around 300,000 clones, 80% to 90% being singletons. Sequenced: PBMCs or T cells enriched from blood (not recorded which). All receptors derive from a man aged 25-40 years who had recovered from COVID-19.

V is TRBV15 and J is TRBJ1-5; 9 positions agree with TRBD1. V shed 5 bases, J shed 2 bases, and the junction held 13 bases outside the gene matches. Germline values: CDR1 LNHNV, CDR2 YYDKDF (reference sequence). The length of the CDR3 is 18 residues. Written as DNA, the CDR3 is TGTGCCACCAGCTTTATCTCCGGGACAGGGCGGCGCAATCAGCCCCAGCATTTT. It translates to CATSFISGTGRRNQPQHF.

This clone has just one count. Other DNA sequences from this sample encode an identical CDR3 as well. This rearrangement joins TRBV5-1 to TRBJ2-1; TRBD2 matches 10 bases. The CDR3 totals 15 residues. Germline values: CDR1 SGHRS, CDR2 YFSETQ. J lost 4 bases, V lost 0 bases, and 1 base had no gene match. The DNA for the CDR3 is TGCGCCAGCAGCTTGGGGACTAGCGGATACAATGAGCAGTTCTTC. It specifies CASSLGTSGYNEQFF.

This clone has only one observation. The DNA for the CDR3 is TGTGCCAGCAACGATGGGGACAGGGGCGGTTATCGCGACACTGAAGCTTTCTTT. It is translated as CASNDGDRGGYRDTEAFF. The chain combines TRBV2 with TRBJ1-1, with TRBD1 identical over 10 bases. The CDR3 covers 18 residues. The germline CDR1 and CDR2 sequences are SNHLY and FYNNEI. Trimming removed 7 bases from V and 3 bases from J; junction bases left unmatched: 17.

The chain carries TRBV6-2 or TRBV6-3 and TRBJ2-7, with 12 bases identical to TRBD2. The CDR3 runs to 17 residues. The V and J ends lost 0 bases and 1 base, in that order; junction bases with no gene match: 4. The germline gives CDR1 MNHEY, CDR2 SVGEGT. In DNA form, the CDR3 reads TGTGCCAGCAGTTACTCGATCGGGACTAGCGGGTCCTACGAGCAGTACTTC. This codes for CASSYSIGTSGSYEQYF.

The chain is built from TRBV5-5 and TRBJ2-7, with 10 bases matching TRBD1. Trimming cost V 4 bases and J 5 bases; bases outside gene matches: 15. The germline gives CDR1 SGHKS, CDR2 YYEKEE (reference sequence). There are 17 residues in the CDR3. For the CDR3, the DNA is TGTGCCAGCAGCATCCGGGACAGGGGAAGCTTTAGAGACGAGCAGTACTTC. Its protein product is CASSIRDRGSFRDEQYF.

This chain connects TRBV29-1 to TRBJ2-1; the match to TRBD2 covers 7 bases. The CDR3 has 16 residues. V lost 1 base, J lost 0 bases, and 6 bases stayed unmatched. Germline loops: CDR1 SQVTM, CDR2 ANQGSEA. CDR3 DNA sequence: TGCAGCGTTGAAGCGGCGGGGGTTCTCTCCTACAATGAGCAGTTCTTC. This translates into CSVEAAGVLSYNEQFF.

This clone was picked up one time. This CDR3 reads CASSQAATGVEEQYF. In nucleotides, the CDR3 is TGCGCCAGCAGCCAAGCCGCTACAGGGGTTGAAGAGCAGTACTTC. This chain joins TRBV4-1 and TRBJ2-7, with TRBD1 matching over 7 bases. CDR3 length: 15 residues. CDR1 is MGHRA and CDR2 is YSYEKL in the germline V gene. Germline trimming cut 1 base from V and 7 bases from J; bases unmatched to any gene: 10.

The chain couples TRBV18 to TRBJ2-7; 7 bases are shared with TRBD1. The CDR3 covers 17 residues. The V gene end was trimmed by 3 bases and the J gene end by 2 bases; junction bases not matched to a gene: 13. Germline values: CDR1 KGHSH, CDR2 LQKENI. The CDR3 bases are TGTGCCAGCTCACCTAGTATTACAGGGGAGCTCCCCTACGAGCAGTACTTC. Its protein is CASSPSITGELPYEQYF.

The chain couples TRBV28 to TRBJ1-1; tentative D call: TRBD1 (6 bases). This CDR3 comprises 15 residues. V lost 0 bases and J lost 11, with 19 bases in between. Germline V gene sequence: CDR1 MDHEN, CDR2 SYDVKM. CDR3 protein: CASSLWGDRTPRAFF. CDR3 nucleotides: TGTGCCAGCAGTTTATGGGGAGACAGGACCCCTCGGGCTTTCTTT.

This chain joins TRBV4-1 and TRBJ2-1, with TRBD2 matching 13 bases. Germline V gene lookup returns CDR1 MGHRA and CDR2 YSYEKL. The CDR3 totals 14 residues. J lost 8 bases, V lost 4 bases, and 2 bases had no gene match. As DNA, the CDR3 is TGCGCCAGCAGCCCCGGGACTAGCGGGGATGAGCAGTTCTTC. It yields the protein CASSPGTSGDEQFF.

This rearrangement joins TRBV6-4 to TRBJ2-5; 7 nucleotides agree with TRBD2. V lost 4 bases to trimming and J lost 0 bases; unmatched junction nucleotides: 11. CDR1 MRHNA and CDR2 SNTAGT come from the germline V gene. This CDR3 contains 17 residues. CDR3 amino acids: CASSVKWGGWNQETQYF. For the CDR3, the DNA is TGTGCCAGCAGTGTCAAATGGGGGGGTTGGAACCAAGAGACCCAGTACTTC.

A few counts support this clone. The J gene is TRBJ1-1, the V gene TRBV5-1; TRBD1 matches at 8 bases. Trimming cost V 4 bases and J 4 bases; bases outside gene matches: 6. This CDR3 comprises 14 residues. Germline V gene sequence: CDR1 SGHRS, CDR2 YFSETQ. The CDR3 reads CASSLRGQFTEAFF. The CDR3, as DNA: TGCGCCAGCAGCCTCAGGGGGCAGTTCACTGAAGCTTTCTTT. Combining the CDR3 with reference TRBV5-1 and TRBJ1-1 gives the whole variable domain KAGVTQTPRYLIKTRGQQVTLSCSPISGHRSVSWYQQTPGQGLQFLFEYFSETQRNKGNFPGRFSGRQFSNSRSEMNVSTLELGDSALYLCASSLRGQFTEAFFGQGTRLTVV.

This chain joins TRBV6-5 and TRBJ2-1; 10 bases match TRBD2. The germline V gene encodes CDR1 MNHEY and CDR2 SVGAGI. CDR3 length: 15 residues. The ends lost 5 bases at V and 4 bases at J; junction bases unmatched: 5. CDR3 sequence: CASSLSGGSYNEQFF. The CDR3, as DNA: TGTGCCAGCAGTCTTAGCGGGGGGTCATACAATGAGCAGTTCTTC.

The gene calls are TRBV11-3 and TRBJ2-1; D not resolved. The CDR3 has 15 amino acids. Trimming stripped 0 bases from V and 3 bases from J, with 9 bases between. Germline V gene data show CDR1 as SGHNT and CDR2 as YENEEA. The CDR3 here is CASSLDPYNYNEQFF. As DNA, the CDR3 is TGTGCCAGCAGCTTAGATCCTTATAACTACAATGAGCAGTTCTTC.

CDR3 in DNA: TGCGCCAGCAAAGACAGGGAGTTTGGCGAGCAGTACTTC. It codes for CASKDREFGEQYF. The chain combines TRBV5-1 with TRBJ2-7, with 7 bases lining up with TRBD1. The CDR3 is made up of 13 amino acids. Germline V gene lookup returns CDR1 SGHRS and CDR2 YFSETQ. V shed 6 bases and J 6 bases; nucleotides not matched to a gene: 9.

The rearrangement joins TRBV10-1 to TRBJ2-1; TRBD2 aligns across 12 bases. CDR3 length equals 14 residues. CDR1 and CDR2 from the germline V gene are WNHNN and SYGVQD (reference sequence). The V and J ends lost 4 bases and 7 bases, in that order; junction bases with no gene match: 2. CDR3 sequence: CASSASGGGNEQFF. The CDR3 DNA reads TGCGCCAGCAGTGCTAGCGGGGGGGGGAATGAGCAGTTCTTC.

The chain recombines TRBV28 with TRBJ2-1; a weak D match, TRBD2 (6 bases). The germline CDR1 and CDR2 sequences are MDHEN and SYDVKM. V lost 7 bases to trimming and J lost 7 bases, with 23 bases between them. The CDR3 extends over 16 amino acids. CDR3 nucleotide sequence: TGTGCCAGCACCCTCCCCTTAGCGGCCCTAGGGAATGAGCAGTTCTTC. This codes for CASTLPLAALGNEQFF.

The gene calls are TRBV13 and TRBJ2-2, with D perhaps TRBD2 (6 bases). CDR3 length equals 18 residues. The V and J ends lost 0 bases and 1 base respectively, with 15 bases between them. Per the germline V gene, CDR1 is PRHDT and CDR2 is FYEKMQ (reference sequence). This CDR3 is CASSLGQRLVMNTGELFF. The CDR3 DNA reads as TGTGCCAGCAGCTTAGGCCAAAGACTAGTAATGAACACCGGGGAGCTGTTTTTT.

CDR3 sequence: CASSQDKRDRGPHQPQHF. The CDR3 bases are TGCGCCAGCAGCCAAGATAAGCGGGACAGGGGGCCCCATCAGCCCCAGCATTTT. The rearrangement links TRBV4-1 to TRBJ1-5, with 12 bases matching TRBD1. J was trimmed by 5 bases and V by 0 bases; bases with no gene match: 8. Per germline, CDR1 MGHRA and CDR2 YSYEKL. CDR3 size: 18 residues.

The count of this clone is one. The V call is TRBV6-5, the J call TRBJ2-3, with D tentatively TRBD1 (5 bases). The CDR3 length is 15 residues. The germline V and J ends were trimmed by 7 bases and 3 bases, with 17 bases remaining between them. Germline assignment: CDR1 MNHEY and CDR2 SVGAGI. The CDR3 spells CASKWKTAGTDTQYF. CDR3 nucleotides: TGTGCCAGCAAGTGGAAGACAGCCGGAACAGATACGCAGTATTTT.